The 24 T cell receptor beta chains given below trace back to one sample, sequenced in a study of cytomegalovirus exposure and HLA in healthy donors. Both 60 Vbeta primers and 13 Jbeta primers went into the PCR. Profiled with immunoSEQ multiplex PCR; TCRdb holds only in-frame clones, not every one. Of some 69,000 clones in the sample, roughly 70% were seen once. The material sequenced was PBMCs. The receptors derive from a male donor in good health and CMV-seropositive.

CDR3 in amino acids: CASSVDNRRIDTQYF. CDR3 in DNA: TGTGCCAGCAGCGTAGATAACAGGAGAATAGATACGCAGTATTTT. V and J are TRBV9 and TRBJ2-3, with D maybe TRBD1 (5 bases). Germline V gene lookup returns CDR1 SGDLS and CDR2 YYNGEE. The CDR3 consists of 15 residues. V was cut by 0 bases and J by 5 bases, with 13 bases left in between.

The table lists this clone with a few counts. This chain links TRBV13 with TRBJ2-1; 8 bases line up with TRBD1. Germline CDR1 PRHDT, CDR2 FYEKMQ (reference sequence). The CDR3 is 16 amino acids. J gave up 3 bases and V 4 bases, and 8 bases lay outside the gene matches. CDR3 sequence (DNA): TGTGCCAGCAGCTCAGCCCCGGGACAGGACTACAATGAGCAGTTCTTC. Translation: CASSSAPGQDYNEQFF.

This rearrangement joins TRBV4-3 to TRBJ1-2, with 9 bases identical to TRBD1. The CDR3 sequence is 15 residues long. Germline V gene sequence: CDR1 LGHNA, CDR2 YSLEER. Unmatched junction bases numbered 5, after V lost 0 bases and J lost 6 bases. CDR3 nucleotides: TGCGCCAGCAGCCAAGATCCCGGACAGGGGAATGGCTACACCTTC. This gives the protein CASSQDPGQGNGYTF.

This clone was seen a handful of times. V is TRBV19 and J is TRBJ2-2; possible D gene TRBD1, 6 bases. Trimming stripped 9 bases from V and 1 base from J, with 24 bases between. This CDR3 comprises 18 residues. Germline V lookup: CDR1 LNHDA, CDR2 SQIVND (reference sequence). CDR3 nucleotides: TGTGCCAGCCAATTACCCACCTCCGGGACAAAGAACACCGGGGAGCTGTTTTTT. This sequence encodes CASQLPTSGTKNTGELFF.

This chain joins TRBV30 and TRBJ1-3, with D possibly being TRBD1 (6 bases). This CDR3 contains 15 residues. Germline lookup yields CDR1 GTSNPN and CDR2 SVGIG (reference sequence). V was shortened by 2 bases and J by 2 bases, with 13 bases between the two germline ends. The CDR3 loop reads CAWSFLGATGNTIYF. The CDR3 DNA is TGTGCCTGGAGTTTCTTGGGGGCGACTGGAAACACCATATATTTT.

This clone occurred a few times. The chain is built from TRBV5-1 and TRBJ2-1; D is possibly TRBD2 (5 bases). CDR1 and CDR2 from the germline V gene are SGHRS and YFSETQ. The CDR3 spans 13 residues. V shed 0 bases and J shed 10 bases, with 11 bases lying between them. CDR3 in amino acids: CASSLESTGEQFF. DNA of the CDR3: TGCGCCAGCAGCTTGGAGTCGACGGGAGAGCAGTTCTTC.

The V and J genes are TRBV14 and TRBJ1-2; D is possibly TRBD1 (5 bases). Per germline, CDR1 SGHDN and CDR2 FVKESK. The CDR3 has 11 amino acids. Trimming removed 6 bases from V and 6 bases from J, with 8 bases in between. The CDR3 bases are TGTGCCAGCAGGGGGGGAGATGGCTACACCTTC. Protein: CASRGGDGYTF.

The CDR3 reads CASSEYLREQYF. CDR3 coding DNA: TGTGCCAGCAGCGAATACCTACGGGAGCAGTACTTC. This sequence joins TRBV9 and TRBJ2-7; D not certain. Germline CDR1 and CDR2: SGDLS and YYNGEE. The length of the CDR3 is 12 residues. V gave up 3 bases and J gave up 7 bases, with 11 bases separating them.

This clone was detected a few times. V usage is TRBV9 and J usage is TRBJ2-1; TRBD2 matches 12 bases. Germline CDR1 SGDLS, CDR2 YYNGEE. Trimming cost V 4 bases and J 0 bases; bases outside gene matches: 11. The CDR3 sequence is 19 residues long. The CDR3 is CASSFSGTSGFSSYNEQFF. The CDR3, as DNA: TGTGCCAGCAGCTTTTCCGGGACTAGCGGGTTTAGCTCCTACAATGAGCAGTTCTTC.

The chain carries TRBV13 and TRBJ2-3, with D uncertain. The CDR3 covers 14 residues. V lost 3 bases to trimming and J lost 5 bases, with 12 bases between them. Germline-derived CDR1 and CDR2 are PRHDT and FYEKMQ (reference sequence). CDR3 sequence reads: CASSFGWAEDTQYF. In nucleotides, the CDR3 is TGTGCCAGCAGCTTCGGTTGGGCAGAAGATACGCAGTATTTT.

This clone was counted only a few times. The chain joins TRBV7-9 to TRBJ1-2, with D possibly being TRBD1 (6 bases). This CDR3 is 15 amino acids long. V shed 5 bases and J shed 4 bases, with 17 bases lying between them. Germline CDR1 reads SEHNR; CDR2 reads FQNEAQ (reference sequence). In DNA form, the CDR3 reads TGTGCCAGCAGCATACAGGGAACCCCGGGCTATGGCTACACCTTC. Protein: CASSIQGTPGYGYTF.

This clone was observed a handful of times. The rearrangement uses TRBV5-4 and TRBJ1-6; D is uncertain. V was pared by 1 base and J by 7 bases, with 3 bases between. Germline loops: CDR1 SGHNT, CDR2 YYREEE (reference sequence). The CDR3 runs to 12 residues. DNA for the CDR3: TGTGCCAGCAGCTTGCAGAATTCACCCCTCCACTTT. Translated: CASSLQNSPLHF.

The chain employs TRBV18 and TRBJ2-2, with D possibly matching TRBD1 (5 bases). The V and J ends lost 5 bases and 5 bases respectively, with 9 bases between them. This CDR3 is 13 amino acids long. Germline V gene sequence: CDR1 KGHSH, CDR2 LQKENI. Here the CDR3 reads CASSSRETGELFF. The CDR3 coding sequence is TGTGCCAGCTCATCCAGGGAAACCGGGGAGCTGTTTTTT.

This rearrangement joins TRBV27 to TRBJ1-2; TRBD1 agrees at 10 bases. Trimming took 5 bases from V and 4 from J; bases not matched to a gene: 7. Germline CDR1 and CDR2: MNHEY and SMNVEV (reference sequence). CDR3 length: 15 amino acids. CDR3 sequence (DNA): TGTGCCAGCAGTCCAGGACAGGGGGGAATCTATGGCTACACCTTC. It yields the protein CASSPGQGGIYGYTF.

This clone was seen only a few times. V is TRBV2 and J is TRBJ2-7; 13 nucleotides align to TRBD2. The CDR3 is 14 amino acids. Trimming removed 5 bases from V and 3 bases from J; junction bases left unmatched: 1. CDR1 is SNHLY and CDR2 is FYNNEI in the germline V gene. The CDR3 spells CASSRTSGGYEQYF. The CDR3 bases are TGTGCCAGCAGTCGGACTAGCGGGGGCTACGAGCAGTACTTC.

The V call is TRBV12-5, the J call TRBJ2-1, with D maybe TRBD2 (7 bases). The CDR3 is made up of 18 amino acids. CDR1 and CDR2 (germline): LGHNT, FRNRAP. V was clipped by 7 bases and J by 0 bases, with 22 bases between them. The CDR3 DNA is TGTGCTAGTGCGAGAGGCAGCGGGACACAGTTCTCCTACAATGAGCAGTTCTTC. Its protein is CASARGSGTQFSYNEQFF.

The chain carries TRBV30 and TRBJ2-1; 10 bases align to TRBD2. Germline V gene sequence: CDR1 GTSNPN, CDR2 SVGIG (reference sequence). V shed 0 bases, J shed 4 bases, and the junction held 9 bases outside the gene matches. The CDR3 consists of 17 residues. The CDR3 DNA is TGTGCCTGGAGTGTTGGGTCTCTAGCGGGAGAGTACAATGAGCAGTTCTTC. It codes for CAWSVGSLAGEYNEQFF.

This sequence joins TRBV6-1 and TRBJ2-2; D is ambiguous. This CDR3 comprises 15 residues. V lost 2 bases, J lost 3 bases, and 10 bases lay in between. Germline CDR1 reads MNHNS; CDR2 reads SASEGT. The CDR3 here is CASSEIPGYTGELFF. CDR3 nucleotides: TGTGCCAGCAGTGAAATACCAGGCTACACCGGGGAGCTGTTTTTT.

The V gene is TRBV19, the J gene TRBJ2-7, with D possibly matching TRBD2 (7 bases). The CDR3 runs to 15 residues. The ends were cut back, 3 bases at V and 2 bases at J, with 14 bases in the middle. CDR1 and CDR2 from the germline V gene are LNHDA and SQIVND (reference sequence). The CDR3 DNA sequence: TGTGCCAGTAGTATGGGGGCTAGCGGAACCTACGAGCAGTACTTC. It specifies CASSMGASGTYEQYF.

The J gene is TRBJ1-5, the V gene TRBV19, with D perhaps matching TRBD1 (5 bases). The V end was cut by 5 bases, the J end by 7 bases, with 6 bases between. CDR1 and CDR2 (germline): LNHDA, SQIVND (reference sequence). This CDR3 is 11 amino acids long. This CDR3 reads CASSGGQPQHF. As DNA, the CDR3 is TGTGCCAGTAGTGGGGGGCAGCCCCAGCATTTT.

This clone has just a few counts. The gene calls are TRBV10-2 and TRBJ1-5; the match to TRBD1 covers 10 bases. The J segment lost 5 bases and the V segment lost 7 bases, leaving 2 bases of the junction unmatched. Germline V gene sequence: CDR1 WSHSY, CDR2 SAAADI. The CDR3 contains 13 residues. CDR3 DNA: TGCGCCAGCACCGGGACAGGGGATCAGCCCCAGCATTTT. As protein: CASTGTGDQPQHF.

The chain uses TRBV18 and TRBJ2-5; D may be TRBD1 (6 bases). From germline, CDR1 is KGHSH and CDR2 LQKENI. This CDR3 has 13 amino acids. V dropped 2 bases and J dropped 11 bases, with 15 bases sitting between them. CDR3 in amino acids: CASSPLQGEEQYF. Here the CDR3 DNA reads TGTGCCAGCTCACCATTACAGGGTGAGGAGCAGTACTTC.

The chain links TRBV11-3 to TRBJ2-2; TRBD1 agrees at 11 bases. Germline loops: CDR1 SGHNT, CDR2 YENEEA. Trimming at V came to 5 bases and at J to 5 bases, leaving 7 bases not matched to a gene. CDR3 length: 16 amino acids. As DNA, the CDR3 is TGTGCCAGCAGCACGCGGGACAGGGGGTGGACCGGGGAGCTGTTTTTT. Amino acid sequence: CASSTRDRGWTGELFF.

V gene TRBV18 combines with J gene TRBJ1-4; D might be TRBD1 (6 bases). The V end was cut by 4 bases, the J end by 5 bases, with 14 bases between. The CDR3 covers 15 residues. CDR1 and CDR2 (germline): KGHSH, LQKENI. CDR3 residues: CASSRSRGENEKLFF. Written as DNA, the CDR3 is TGTGCCAGCTCACGCTCCAGGGGAGAGAATGAAAAACTGTTTTTT.